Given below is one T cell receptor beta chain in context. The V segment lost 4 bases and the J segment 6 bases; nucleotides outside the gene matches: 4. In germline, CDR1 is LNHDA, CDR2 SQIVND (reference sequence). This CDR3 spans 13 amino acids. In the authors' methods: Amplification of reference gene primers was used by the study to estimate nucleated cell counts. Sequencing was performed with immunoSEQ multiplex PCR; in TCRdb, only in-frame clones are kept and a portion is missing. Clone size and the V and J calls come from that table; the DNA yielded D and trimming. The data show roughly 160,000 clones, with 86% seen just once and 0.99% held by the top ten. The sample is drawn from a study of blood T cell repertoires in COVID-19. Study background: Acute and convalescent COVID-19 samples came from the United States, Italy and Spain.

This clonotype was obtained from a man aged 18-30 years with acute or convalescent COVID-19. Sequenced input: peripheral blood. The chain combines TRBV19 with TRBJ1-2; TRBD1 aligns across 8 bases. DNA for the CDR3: TGTGCCAGTAGTACAGGGGGCTTTAATGGCTACACCTTC. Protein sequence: CASSTGGFNGYTF.